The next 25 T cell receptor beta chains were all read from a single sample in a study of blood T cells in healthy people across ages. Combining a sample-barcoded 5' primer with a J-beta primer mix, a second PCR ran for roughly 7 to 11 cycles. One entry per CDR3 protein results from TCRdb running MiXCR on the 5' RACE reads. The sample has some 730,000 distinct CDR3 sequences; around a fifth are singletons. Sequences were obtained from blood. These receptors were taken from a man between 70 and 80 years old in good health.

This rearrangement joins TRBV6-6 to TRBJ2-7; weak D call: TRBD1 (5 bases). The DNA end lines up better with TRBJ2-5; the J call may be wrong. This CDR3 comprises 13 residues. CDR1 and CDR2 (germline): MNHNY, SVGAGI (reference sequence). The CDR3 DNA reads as TGTGCCAGCAGAAACCAGGGTTCGGAGACCCAGTACTTC. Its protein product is CASRNQGSETQYF.

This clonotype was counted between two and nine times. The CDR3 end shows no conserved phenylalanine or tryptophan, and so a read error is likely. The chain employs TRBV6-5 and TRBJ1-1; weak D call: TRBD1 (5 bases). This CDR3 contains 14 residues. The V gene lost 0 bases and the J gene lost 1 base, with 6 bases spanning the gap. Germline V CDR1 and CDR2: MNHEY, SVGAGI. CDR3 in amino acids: CASSYSTANTEAFS. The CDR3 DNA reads TGTGCCAGCAGTTACTCGACAGCGAACACTGAAGCTTTCTCT.

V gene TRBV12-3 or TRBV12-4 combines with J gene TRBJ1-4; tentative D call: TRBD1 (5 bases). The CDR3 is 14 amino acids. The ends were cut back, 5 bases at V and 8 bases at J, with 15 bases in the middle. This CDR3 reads CASSGGISREKLFF. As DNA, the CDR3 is TGTGCCAGCAGTGGGGGAATTTCAAGGGAAAAACTGTTTTTT.

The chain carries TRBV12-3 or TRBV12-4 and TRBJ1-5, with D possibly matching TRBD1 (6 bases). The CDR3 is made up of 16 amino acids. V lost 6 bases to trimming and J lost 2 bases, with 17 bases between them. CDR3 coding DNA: TGTGCCAGCAGCGGACAACAGGGTTTAGGCAATCAGCCCCAGCATTTT. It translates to CASSGQQGLGNQPQHF.

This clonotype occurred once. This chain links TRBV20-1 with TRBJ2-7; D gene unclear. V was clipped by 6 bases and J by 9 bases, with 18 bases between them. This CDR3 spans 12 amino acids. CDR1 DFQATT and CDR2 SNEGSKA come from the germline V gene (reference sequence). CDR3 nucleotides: TGCAGTGCCCTTCAGACGGACGCGCGGCAGTACTTC. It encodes CSALQTDARQYF.

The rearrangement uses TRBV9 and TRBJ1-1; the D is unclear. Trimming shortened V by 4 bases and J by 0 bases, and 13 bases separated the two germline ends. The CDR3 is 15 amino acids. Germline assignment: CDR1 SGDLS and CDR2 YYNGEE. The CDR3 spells CASSYKVNMNTEAFF. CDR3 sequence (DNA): TGTGCCAGCAGCTACAAGGTCAACATGAACACTGAAGCTTTCTTT.

The CDR3 reads CASSREGLAVQETQYF. DNA of the CDR3: TGCGCCAGCAGCCGGGAGGGTCTAGCGGTCCAAGAGACCCAGTACTTC. The chain carries TRBV5-1 and TRBJ2-5; 8 bases match TRBD2. The germline gives CDR1 SGHRS, CDR2 YFSETQ. The CDR3 has 16 residues. V lost 4 bases, J lost 1 base, and 9 bases stayed unmatched. Full variable domain (outside the CDR3, taken from reference TRBV5-1 and TRBJ2-5): KAGVTQTPRYLIKTRGQQVTLSCSPISGHRSVSWYQQTPGQGLQFLFEYFSETQRNKGNFPGRFSGRQFSNSRSEMNVSTLELGDSALYLCASSREGLAVQETQYFGPGTRLLVL.

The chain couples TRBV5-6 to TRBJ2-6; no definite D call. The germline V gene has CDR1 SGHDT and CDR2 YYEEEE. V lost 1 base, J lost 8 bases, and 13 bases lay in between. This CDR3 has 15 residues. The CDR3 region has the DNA TGTGCCAGCAGCTTGAGCTACGCTTCGTCCAACGTCCTGACTTTC. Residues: CASSLSYASSNVLTF. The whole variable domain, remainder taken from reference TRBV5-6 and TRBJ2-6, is DAGVTQSPTHLIKTRGQQVTLRCSPKSGHDTVSWYQQALGQGPQFIFQYYEEEERQRGNFPDRFSGHQFPNYSSELNVNALLLGDSALYLCASSLSYASSNVLTFGAGSRLTVL.

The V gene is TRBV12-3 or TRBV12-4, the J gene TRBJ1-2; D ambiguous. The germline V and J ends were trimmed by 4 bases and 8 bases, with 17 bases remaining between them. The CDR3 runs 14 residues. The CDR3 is CASSSPPPRKGYTF. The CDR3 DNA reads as TGTGCCAGCAGTTCCCCCCCTCCCAGGAAAGGCTACACCTTC.

In DNA, the CDR3 is TGTGCCAGCAGCTTAGCGACTAGCGGGGGCAGGAATGAGCAGTTCTTC. It specifies CASSLATSGGRNEQFF. The V and J genes are TRBV7-9 and TRBJ2-1, with 12 bases identical to TRBD2. Per the germline V gene, CDR1 is SEHNR and CDR2 is FQNEAQ (reference sequence). The CDR3 runs to 16 residues. V lost 0 bases to trimming and J lost 7 bases; unmatched junction nucleotides: 4.

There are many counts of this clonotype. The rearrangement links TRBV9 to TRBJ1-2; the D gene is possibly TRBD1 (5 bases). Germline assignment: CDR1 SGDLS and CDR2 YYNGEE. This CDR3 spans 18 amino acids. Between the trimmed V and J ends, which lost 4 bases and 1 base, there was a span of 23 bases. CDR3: CASSPFRRSPGGNYGYTF. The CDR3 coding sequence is TGTGCCAGCAGCCCGTTCCGTAGGAGTCCCGGGGGTAACTATGGCTACACCTTC.

The CDR3 is CSAQGGFETQYF. The CDR3, as DNA: TGCAGTGCCCAGGGGGGATTCGAGACCCAGTACTTC. This chain connects TRBV20-1 to TRBJ2-5, with D tentatively TRBD1 (7 bases). This CDR3 has 12 amino acids. CDR1 is DFQATT, CDR2 SNEGSKA, per germline (reference sequence). Between the trimmed V and J ends, which lost 6 bases and 5 bases, there was a span of 13 bases.

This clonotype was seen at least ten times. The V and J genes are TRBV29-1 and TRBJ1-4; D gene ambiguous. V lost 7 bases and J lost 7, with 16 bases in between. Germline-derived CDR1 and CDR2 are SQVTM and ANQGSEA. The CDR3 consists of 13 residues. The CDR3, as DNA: TGCAGCGGTCGGGCCTCTTCCTTTGAAAAACTGTTTTTT. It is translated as CSGRASSFEKLFF.

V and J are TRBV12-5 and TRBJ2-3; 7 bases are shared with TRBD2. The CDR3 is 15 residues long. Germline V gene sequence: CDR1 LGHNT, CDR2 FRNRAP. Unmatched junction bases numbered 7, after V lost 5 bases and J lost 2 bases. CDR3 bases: TGTGCTAGTGGTGAGGACGGGAGGCCCACAGATACGCAGTATTTT. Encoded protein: CASGEDGRPTDTQYF.

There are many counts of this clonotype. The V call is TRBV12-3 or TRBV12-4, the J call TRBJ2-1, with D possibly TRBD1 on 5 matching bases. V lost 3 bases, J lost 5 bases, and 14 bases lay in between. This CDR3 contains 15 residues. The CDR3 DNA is TGTGCCAGCAGTTTGGGGCCCGCGAGTAACAATGAGCAGTTCTTC. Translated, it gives CASSLGPASNNEQFF.

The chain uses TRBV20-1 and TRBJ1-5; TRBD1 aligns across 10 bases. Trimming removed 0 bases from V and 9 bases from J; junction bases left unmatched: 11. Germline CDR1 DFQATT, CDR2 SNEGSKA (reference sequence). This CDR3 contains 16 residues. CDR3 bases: TGCAGTGCTAGAGATAGACAGGGGGCCATGGGCCGGCCCCAGCATTTT. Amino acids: CSARDRQGAMGRPQHF.

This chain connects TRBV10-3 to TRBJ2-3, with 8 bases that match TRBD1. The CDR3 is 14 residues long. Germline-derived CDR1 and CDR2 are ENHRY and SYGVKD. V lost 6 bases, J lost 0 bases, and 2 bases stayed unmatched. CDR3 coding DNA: TGTGCCATCAGGGGACAGGTTAGCACAGATACGCAGTATTTT. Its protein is CAIRGQVSTDTQYF.

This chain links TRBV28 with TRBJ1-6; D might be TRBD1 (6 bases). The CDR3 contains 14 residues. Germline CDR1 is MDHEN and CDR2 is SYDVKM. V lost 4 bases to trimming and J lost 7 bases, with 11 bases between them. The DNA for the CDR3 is TGTGCCAGCAGTTCGGGGACACGGAATTCACCCCTCCACTTT. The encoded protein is CASSSGTRNSPLHF.

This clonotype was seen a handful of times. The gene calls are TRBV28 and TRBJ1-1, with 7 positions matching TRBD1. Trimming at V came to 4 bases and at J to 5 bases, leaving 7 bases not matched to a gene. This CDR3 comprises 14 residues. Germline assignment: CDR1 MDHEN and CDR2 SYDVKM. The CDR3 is CASSSPGQWTEAFF. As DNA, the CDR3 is TGTGCCAGCAGTTCGCCGGGACAGTGGACTGAAGCTTTCTTT.

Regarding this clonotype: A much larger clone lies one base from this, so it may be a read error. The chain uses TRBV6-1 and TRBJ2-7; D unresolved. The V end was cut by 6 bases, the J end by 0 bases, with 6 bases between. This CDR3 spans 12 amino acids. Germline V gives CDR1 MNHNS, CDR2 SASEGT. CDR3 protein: CASRPSSYEQYF. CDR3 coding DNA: TGTGCCAGCAGACCTAGCTCCTACGAGCAGTACTTC.

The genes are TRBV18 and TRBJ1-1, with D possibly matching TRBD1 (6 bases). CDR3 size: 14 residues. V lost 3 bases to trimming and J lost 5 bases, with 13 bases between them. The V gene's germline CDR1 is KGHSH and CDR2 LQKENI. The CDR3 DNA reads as TGTGCCAGCTCACCCCAGGGACAAAGGACTGAAGCTTTCTTT. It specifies CASSPQGQRTEAFF.

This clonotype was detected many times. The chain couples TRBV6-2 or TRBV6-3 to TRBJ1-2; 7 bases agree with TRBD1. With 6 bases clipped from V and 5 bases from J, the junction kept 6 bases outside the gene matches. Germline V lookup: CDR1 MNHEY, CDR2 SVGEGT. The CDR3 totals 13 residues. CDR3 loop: CASSRDRAYGYTF. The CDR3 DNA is TGTGCCAGCAGCCGGGACAGAGCATATGGCTACACCTTC.

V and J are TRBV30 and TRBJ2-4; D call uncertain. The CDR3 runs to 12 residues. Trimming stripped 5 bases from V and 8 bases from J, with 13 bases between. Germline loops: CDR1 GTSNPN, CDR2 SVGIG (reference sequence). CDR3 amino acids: CAWRLLGDIQYF. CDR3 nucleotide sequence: TGTGCCTGGCGATTATTAGGAGACATTCAGTACTTC.

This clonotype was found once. Written as DNA, the CDR3 is TGTGCCAGCAGCTTAGTTACTGGAGGCGGAGAGACCCAGTACTTC. Translated, it gives CASSLVTGGGETQYF. The chain recombines TRBV11-2 with TRBJ2-5; a weak D match, TRBD2 (5 bases). CDR1 SGHAT and CDR2 FQNNGV come from the germline V gene. The germline V and J ends were trimmed by 1 base and 4 bases, with 13 bases remaining between them. The CDR3 length is 15 residues.

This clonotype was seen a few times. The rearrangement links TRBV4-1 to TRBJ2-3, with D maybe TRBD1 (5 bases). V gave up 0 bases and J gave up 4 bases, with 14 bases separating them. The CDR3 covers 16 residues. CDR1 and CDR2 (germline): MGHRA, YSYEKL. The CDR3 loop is CASSQDSRVEADTQYF. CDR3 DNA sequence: TGCGCCAGCAGCCAAGATAGCAGGGTAGAGGCAGATACGCAGTATTTT.